This T cell receptor (beta chain) came from a study of human T cells and chemical hapten exposure. Time point in this sample: patch test 1, 2 weeks after DPC sensitization. Treatment: therapeutic diphenylcyclopropenone sensitization with weekly scalp DPC. The study used a library that attached unique molecular identifiers to individual cDNA molecules. TCRdb analysed the RACE reads with MiXCR anew, one entry per CDR3 protein. The profile shows approximately 340,000 distinct CDR3 sequences, approximately 6.3% of them singletons. Regarding the study as a whole: Counts of TCRs expanded at PT1 correlated positively with patch test score. Significantly greater numbers of large CDR3 similarity clusters came from expanded TCRs than from controls.

Ten or more counts support this clonotype. Its target is not known. This CDR3 is built from 17 residues. Germline V gene data show CDR1 as SEHNR and CDR2 as FQNEAQ (reference sequence). Deletions cut 5 bases from V and 2 bases from J, with 19 bases between. The sample consisted of whole blood, taken in connection with sensitization to the hapten diphenylcyclopropenone (DPC). V and J are TRBV7-9 and TRBJ2-1; TRBD2 is a possible D gene (5 bases). This sequence was found in a woman aged 18-29 years with alopecia areata. Some clones in this sample may be carry-over from other donors' samples. CDR3 sequence reads: CASSTPTPGRPYNEQFF. CDR3 coding DNA: TGTGCCAGCAGCACACCTACCCCGGGGAGACCCTACAATGAGCAGTTCTTC.